Sequencing of this T cell receptor (beta chain) was carried out in a study of cytomegalovirus exposure and HLA in healthy donors. Overall study context: A prior analysis found 95 million to 140 million unique TCR beta sequences from around 190 million T cells.

Amplification used 60 Vbeta primers and 13 Jbeta primers. Sequenced by immunoSEQ multiplex PCR; TCRdb stores in-frame clones only, minus some. Altogether roughly 130,000 clones are present, 75% to 85% being singletons, with the ten largest covering roughly 12%. Trimming at V came to 4 bases and at J to 4 bases, leaving 5 bases not matched to a gene. The CDR3 runs to 14 residues. In germline, CDR1 is SGHRS, CDR2 YFSETQ. The TCR originated in a male donor in good health and CMV-seropositive. This chain connects TRBV5-1 to TRBJ2-7, with 10 positions matching TRBD1. Sequencing input: PBMCs. The CDR3 sequence: CASSPGTGVYEQYF. The CDR3 nucleotides are TGCGCCAGCAGCCCGGGGACAGGGGTTTACGAGCAGTACTTC.